A single sample is the source of the 13 T cell receptor beta chains below, sequenced in a study of neurological immune-mediated disorders. TCRdb recomputed calls from the 5' RACE reads with MiXCR, one row per CDR3 protein. The table has approximately 19,000 distinct CDR3 sequences, around 7.6% seen once. The specimen sequenced was CD8+ T cells from blood. Receptors originate from a woman aged 25 to 39 with HTLV-1-associated myelopathy (HAM/TSP).

This clonotype was observed at least ten times. The chain links TRBV6-2 or TRBV6-3 to TRBJ2-7; no firm D call. Germline CDR1 is MNHEY and CDR2 is SVGEGT. This CDR3 spans 14 amino acids. Trimming shortened V by 2 bases and J by 5 bases, and 13 bases separated the two germline ends. The CDR3 here is CASSYARYPNEQYF. CDR3 nucleotide sequence: TGTGCCAGCAGTTACGCTAGATACCCTAACGAGCAGTACTTC.

There are many counts of this clonotype. The rearrangement joins TRBV29-1 to TRBJ2-7; 8 bases match TRBD1. Germline CDR1 SQVTM, CDR2 ANQGSEA. This CDR3 has 14 amino acids. The junction had 7 bases not matched to a gene; V was cut back by 5 bases and J by 1 base. CDR3 sequence: CSVRGTGDSYEQYF. Here the CDR3 DNA reads TGCAGCGTTAGGGGGACAGGTGATTCCTACGAGCAGTACTTC.

This clonotype was detected many times. This chain links TRBV12-3 or TRBV12-4 with TRBJ1-2; D perhaps matches TRBD1 (5 bases). The CDR3 is 15 amino acids. V dropped 8 bases and J dropped 2 bases, with 18 bases sitting between them. CDR3: CASGKPQGGNYGYTF. The CDR3 DNA reads as TGTGCCAGCGGAAAACCTCAGGGAGGGAACTATGGCTACACCTTC.

This clonotype has at least ten counts. The V and J genes are TRBV4-2 and TRBJ2-3; no definite D call. The CDR3 has 16 residues. CDR1 LGHNA and CDR2 YNFKEQ come from the germline V gene. V lost 3 bases to trimming and J lost 0 bases, with 13 bases between them. The CDR3 nucleotides are TGTGCCAGCAGCCAGCACGAAACTTCAAGCACAGATACGCAGTATTTT. The encoded protein is CASSQHETSSTDTQYF.

This clonotype was seen many times. This chain joins TRBV29-1 and TRBJ2-2; D might be TRBD2 (6 bases). Per the germline V gene, CDR1 is SQVTM and CDR2 is ANQGSEA. The CDR3 runs 12 residues. The CDR3 sequence: CGGFGASGELFF. The DNA for the CDR3 is TGCGGGGGGTTTGGGGCTTCCGGGGAGCTGTTTTTT.

The sample holds many counts of this clonotype. CDR3 sequence reads: CASSQGFSGGAYEQYF. Here the CDR3 DNA reads TGTGCCAGCAGCCAAGGTTTCAGCGGGGGGGCCTACGAGCAGTACTTC. The chain has TRBV3-1 and TRBJ2-7, with 10 bases lining up with TRBD2. The CDR3 contains 16 residues. After removal of 1 base from V and 2 bases from J, the junction contained 5 bases not matched to a gene. Germline V gives CDR1 LGHDT, CDR2 YNNKEL (reference sequence).

By share of the sample, this clonotype is medium-sized (0.01 to 0.1%). The gene calls are TRBV7-2 and TRBJ1-3; no reliable D call. The CDR3 spans 13 residues. Per germline, CDR1 SGHTA and CDR2 FQGNSA. Between the trimmed V and J ends, which lost 5 bases and 5 bases, there was a span of 10 bases. The CDR3 protein is CASSPDRRNTIYF. The CDR3 DNA reads as TGTGCCAGCAGCCCCGACCGGAGAAACACCATATATTTT.

This clonotype was picked up many times. The chain has TRBV5-1 and TRBJ2-2, with no clear D. Germline assignment: CDR1 SGHRS and CDR2 YFSETQ. The CDR3 has 14 amino acids. V lost 6 bases and J 6 bases, leaving 15 bases between the germline ends. Written as DNA, the CDR3 is TGCGCCAGCACCTGGCTGGGGTTTTCCGGGGAGCTGTTTTTT. It specifies CASTWLGFSGELFF.

In its sample, this clonotype was seen many times. This rearrangement joins TRBV5-1 to TRBJ2-7, with TRBD1 as a possible D gene (5 bases). V was trimmed by 2 bases and J by 5 bases, leaving 14 bases between them. Germline CDR1 and CDR2: SGHRS and YFSETQ. This CDR3 has 14 amino acids. CDR3 loop: CASSLYVIGDEQYF. In DNA, the CDR3 is TGCGCCAGCAGCTTATACGTGATAGGGGACGAGCAGTACTTC.

There are many counts of this clonotype. The rearrangement uses TRBV6-6 and TRBJ1-1; 10 bases map to TRBD1. Germline values: CDR1 MNHNY, CDR2 SVGAGI (reference sequence). V gave up 6 bases and J gave up 2 bases; unmatched junction bases: 6. The CDR3 is 15 residues long. The CDR3 loop reads CASSLRDRGNTEAFF. DNA of the CDR3: TGTGCCAGCAGCCTCCGGGACAGGGGAAACACTGAAGCTTTCTTT.

This clonotype was counted many times. The chain combines TRBV6-2 or TRBV6-3 with TRBJ2-7, with TRBD2 identical over 9 bases. This CDR3 contains 15 residues. Germline assignment: CDR1 MNHEY and CDR2 SVGEGT. Trimming took 2 bases from V and 0 from J; bases not matched to a gene: 2. The CDR3 bases are TGTGCCAGCAGTTACGAGCGGGGGGCCTCCTACGAGCAGTACTTC. Its translation is CASSYERGASYEQYF.

This clonotype was seen more than once but under ten times. A clone one base away is much larger, so this may be a read error. V gene TRBV19 combines with J gene TRBJ2-7; D unclear. Trimming pared 1 base from V and 5 bases from J, leaving 6 bases between. The CDR3 length is 12 residues. Per the germline V gene, CDR1 is LNHDA and CDR2 is SQIVND (reference sequence). In DNA, the CDR3 is TGTGCCAGTAGTATAGGTCGTAACGAGCAGTACTTC. Its protein is CASSIGRNEQYF.

On this clonotype: Mismatch with germline at one junction end may stem from a read error. This chain links TRBV5-1 with TRBJ1-1; a possible D gene is TRBD1 (5 bases). The CDR3 covers 13 residues. Germline CDR1 reads SGHRS; CDR2 reads YFSETQ. CDR3 protein: CASSDGQNTEALF. CDR3 in DNA: TGCGCCAGCAGTGACGGACAAAACACTGAAGCTTTATTT.